One and the same sample provided the 23 T cell receptor beta chains below, sequenced in a study of identical twins. TCRdb reprocessed the 5' RACE reads via MiXCR and lists one record per CDR3 protein. The table records hundreds of thousands of distinct CDR3 sequences, over 8.5% of them present only once. This same sample was also taken into another study, of yellow fever vaccine responses in identical twins.

The sequencing input was PBMCs. These receptors were obtained from a woman aged 18-35 years in good health.

Ten or more counts support this clonotype. The rearrangement uses TRBV6-5 and TRBJ2-3; TRBD1 might be the D (5 bases). The CDR3 extends over 16 amino acids. Trimming removed 2 bases from V and 1 base from J, with 13 bases in between. Per the germline V gene, CDR1 is MNHEY and CDR2 is SVGAGI. The CDR3 protein is CASSYLGAQGTDTQYF. The CDR3 bases are TGTGCCAGCAGTTACCTTGGGGCGCAGGGCACAGATACGCAGTATTTT.

The chain recombines TRBV6-2 or TRBV6-3 with TRBJ1-1, with TRBD1 as a possible D gene (5 bases). This CDR3 has 13 amino acids. V was shortened by 6 bases and J by 4 bases, with 12 bases between the two germline ends. CDR1 and CDR2 (germline): MNHEY, SVGEGT. Here the CDR3 DNA reads TGTGCCAGCAGGCAAGGGGTCTCCACTGAAGCTTTCTTT. Translating gives CASRQGVSTEAFF.

This clonotype was counted between two and nine times. The chain is built from TRBV2 and TRBJ2-1, with D perhaps TRBD1 (6 bases). CDR3 length equals 13 residues. V was pared by 11 bases and J by 6 bases, with 17 bases between. Germline CDR1 SNHLY, CDR2 FYNNEI. CDR3 sequence reads: CAAPGQSVNEQFF. The CDR3 coding sequence is TGTGCCGCCCCGGGACAATCAGTCAATGAGCAGTTCTTC.

The chain employs TRBV28 and TRBJ2-1; D gene unclear. The CDR3 spans 19 residues. The germline gives CDR1 MDHEN, CDR2 SYDVKM. Trimming stripped 3 bases from V and 0 bases from J, with 21 bases between. The CDR3, as DNA: TGTGCCAGCAGTTTTCTGTTAGATACGGTTGGGGTCTCCTACAATGAGCAGTTCTTC. Its protein is CASSFLLDTVGVSYNEQFF.

This clonotype was detected only a few times. The rearrangement joins TRBV7-8 to TRBJ2-5, with no clear D. The CDR3 is made up of 15 amino acids. V was shortened by 7 bases and J by 6 bases, with 21 bases between the two germline ends. The V gene's germline CDR1 is SGHVS and CDR2 FQNEAQ. The CDR3 sequence is CASTPGRKDEKTQYF. Here the CDR3 DNA reads TGTGCCAGCACCCCGGGTAGGAAGGACGAAAAGACCCAGTACTTC.

The V gene is TRBV7-3, the J gene TRBJ2-2; possible D gene TRBD1, 5 bases. This CDR3 has 15 residues. The V end lost 6 bases, the J end lost 7 bases, and 18 bases lay between the germline ends. Germline CDR1 and CDR2: SGHTA and FQGTGA. CDR3 loop: CASSPQGFVGGELFF. Here the CDR3 DNA reads TGTGCCAGCAGTCCCCAGGGATTCGTTGGCGGGGAGCTGTTTTTT.

This clonotype was counted only a few times. The J gene is TRBJ1-6, the V gene TRBV9; 9 nucleotides agree with TRBD1. V lost 4 bases and J lost 9; bases outside the gene matches: 8. Germline V lookup: CDR1 SGDLS, CDR2 YYNGEE. This CDR3 contains 15 residues. The CDR3 is CASSSLTGGSSPLHF. The CDR3 DNA follows: TGTGCCAGCAGCTCCCTCACAGGGGGCAGTTCACCCCTCCACTTT.

This clonotype was detected many times. The V call is TRBV12-3 or TRBV12-4, the J call TRBJ2-1, with D perhaps TRBD2 (6 bases). This CDR3 has 13 residues. Trimming removed 3 bases from V and 8 bases from J, with 11 bases in between. In nucleotides, the CDR3 is TGTGCCAGCAGTTTCGGAGGGAGCTATGAGCAGTTCTTC. Translating gives CASSFGGSYEQFF.

This clonotype has just a few counts. J is TRBJ2-1 and V is TRBV9; D may be TRBD1 or TRBD2 (6 bases each). The germline V gene has CDR1 SGDLS and CDR2 YYNGEE. CDR3 length: 14 residues. Trimming pared 4 bases from V and 5 bases from J, leaving 13 bases between. CDR3: CASSFAGGDNEQFF. The CDR3 coding sequence is TGTGCCAGCAGCTTCGCCGGGGGCGACAATGAGCAGTTCTTC.

This clonotype has only a few counts. The rearrangement links TRBV29-1 to TRBJ2-7; D is perhaps TRBD1 or TRBD2 (5 bases each). This CDR3 has 13 amino acids. Germline CDR1 is SQVTM and CDR2 is ANQGSEA. Trimming pared 4 bases from V and 6 bases from J, leaving 16 bases between. CDR3 DNA sequence: TGCAGCGTTGTAGATCGGGGACGGTTCGAGCAGTACTTC. Protein: CSVVDRGRFEQYF.

This clonotype was counted only a few times. This chain joins TRBV7-2 and TRBJ2-5; TRBD1 might be the D (6 bases). V shed 1 base and J shed 4 bases, with 13 bases lying between them. Germline V lookup: CDR1 SGHTA, CDR2 FQGNSA. The CDR3 has 15 residues. The CDR3 loop is CASSLVSRGGETQYF. The CDR3 coding sequence is TGTGCCAGCAGCTTAGTTTCCAGGGGCGGAGAGACCCAGTACTTC.

This clonotype was counted only a few times. The chain recombines TRBV12-3 or TRBV12-4 with TRBJ1-2; possibly TRBD1 for D (6 bases). This CDR3 comprises 13 residues. Trimming pared 5 bases from V and 1 base from J, leaving 8 bases between. The CDR3 sequence is CASSRQDNYGYTF. The DNA for the CDR3 is TGTGCCAGCAGTCGACAGGATAACTATGGCTACACCTTC.

Notes on this clonotype: Germline and junction disagree at one end, which may indicate a read error. The chain is built from TRBV28 and TRBJ2-3, with D perhaps TRBD1 (6 bases). The CDR3 runs to 15 residues. In germline, CDR1 is MDHEN, CDR2 SYDVKM. For the CDR3, the DNA is TGTGCCAGCAGTTTAGGACAGTCTAGCACAGATACGCAGTGTTTT. This translates into CASSLGQSSTDTQCF.

This clonotype was recorded a few times. The rearrangement links TRBV6-2 or TRBV6-3 to TRBJ2-5; no definite D call. The germline CDR1 and CDR2 sequences are MNHEY and SVGEGT. CDR3 length equals 15 residues. With 7 bases removed from V and 5 bases from J, the gap between germline ends came to 20 bases. The CDR3 DNA reads TGTGCCAGCACCCCCATGGAAACCCGTCGGGAGACCCAGTACTTC. Translating it yields CASTPMETRRETQYF.

The table lists this clonotype with many counts. The V gene is TRBV12-3 or TRBV12-4, the J gene TRBJ2-1; D remains ambiguous. The V and J ends lost 2 bases and 9 bases respectively, with 20 bases between them. The CDR3 totals 16 residues. The CDR3, as DNA: TGTGCCAGCAGTTTATCCGTTTCAAATAGTCCGACTGAGCAGTTCTTC. This sequence encodes CASSLSVSNSPTEQFF.

This clonotype turned up a few times. The rearrangement links TRBV29-1 to TRBJ2-2; D ambiguous. V was pared by 3 bases and J by 2 bases, with 7 bases between. CDR1 and CDR2 (germline): SQVTM, ANQGSEA. This CDR3 has 13 amino acids. The CDR3 here is CSVDDGNTGELFF. The CDR3 DNA sequence: TGCAGCGTTGATGACGGAAACACCGGGGAGCTGTTTTTT.

This clonotype appeared many times. V and J are TRBV29-1 and TRBJ2-7, with 9 bases fitting TRBD1. Germline V gives CDR1 SQVTM, CDR2 ANQGSEA. CDR3 length equals 14 residues. V trimming: 2 bases; J trimming: 2 bases; junction bases outside the gene matches: 4. CDR3 nucleotide sequence: TGCAGCGTTGAAACGGGACAGGGTACCTACGAGCAGTACTTC. It is translated as CSVETGQGTYEQYF.

This clonotype has a count of ten or more. This sequence joins TRBV20-1 and TRBJ1-2, with D perhaps matching TRBD1 (5 bases). CDR3 size: 15 residues. V was cut by 2 bases and J by 1 base, with 14 bases left in between. Germline-derived CDR1 and CDR2 are DFQATT and SNEGSKA (reference sequence). The CDR3 DNA follows: TGCAGTGCTAGACCCCGGGACGGAAATAACTATGGCTACACCTTC. It encodes CSARPRDGNNYGYTF.

The chain combines TRBV21-1 with TRBJ2-3. TRBV21-1 is a documented pseudogene. The CDR3 has 14 amino acids. CDR3 sequence: CASQPKDGTDTQYF. CDR3 sequence (DNA): TGTGCCAGCCAACCCAAGGACGGCACAGATACGCAGTATTTT.

This clonotype was detected ten times or more. The chain joins TRBV6-2 or TRBV6-3 to TRBJ2-7, with a weak D call TRBD1 (7 bases). The V gene's germline CDR1 is MNHEY and CDR2 SVGEGT. Trimming took 4 bases from V and 2 from J, leaving 15 bases between them. The CDR3 is 15 amino acids. The CDR3 here is CASSSFDREAYEQYF. CDR3 DNA: TGTGCCAGCAGTTCCTTTGACAGGGAGGCCTACGAGCAGTACTTC.

This clonotype occurred a few times. The chain employs TRBV6-2 or TRBV6-3 and TRBJ2-1; unclear D gene. Germline CDR1 is MNHEY and CDR2 is SVGEGT. V lost 5 bases and J 8 bases, leaving 16 bases between the germline ends. The CDR3 consists of 14 residues. The CDR3 DNA follows: TGTGCCAGCAGTCGCCAGGACGACGTCGATGAGCAGTTCTTC. Translated, it gives CASSRQDDVDEQFF.

This CDR3 is CASSYYAPKDTGELFF. The CDR3 coding sequence is TGTGCCAGCAGTTACTATGCTCCGAAGGACACCGGGGAGCTGTTTTTT. The V gene is TRBV6-5, the J gene TRBJ2-2; unclear D gene. Per the germline V gene, CDR1 is MNHEY and CDR2 is SVGAGI. V was pared by 1 base and J by 3 bases, with 12 bases between. CDR3 length equals 16 residues.

This clonotype was observed a handful of times. CDR3 nucleotide sequence: TGCAGCGTTGGAGGCGGGAGGGGTTATTTCGAGCAGTACTTC. It is translated as CSVGGGRGYFEQYF. The chain is built from TRBV29-1 and TRBJ2-7; 9 bases line up with TRBD2. J gave up 6 bases and V 4 bases, and 10 bases lay outside the gene matches. Looked up from germline, CDR1 is SQVTM and CDR2 is ANQGSEA. CDR3 length: 14 residues.